The TCR beta chain under discussion was sequenced for a study of cytomegalovirus exposure and HLA in healthy donors. Study results and limitations: It was confirmed in vitro that three of the CMV-associated chains were specific for CMV antigens. It was reported in a later analysis that an Asian-associated ancestry cluster showed fewer N-insertions than the approximately 700-donor mean.

A multiplex PCR was run with 60 Vbeta primers and 13 Jbeta primers. Assay used: immunoSEQ multiplex PCR; TCRdb lists only in-frame clones, some missing. The data contain about 95,000 clones, 81% of them seen just once; the ten biggest clones take up around 4.2%. On this clone: Its antigen is currently unknown.

The germline V gene encodes CDR1 LNHDA and CDR2 SQIVND (reference sequence). This CDR3 has 16 residues. V was shortened by 8 bases and J by 5 bases, with 22 bases between the two germline ends. This chain joins TRBV19 and TRBJ2-1, with a tentative D call TRBD1 (6 bases). This TCR was sampled from a woman aged 70-85 years in good health and CMV-seropositive. The material sequenced was PBMCs. CDR3 residues: CASGSISWGQNNEQFF. Here the CDR3 DNA reads TGTGCCAGTGGGTCGATCTCCTGGGGGCAAAACAATGAGCAGTTCTTC. Drawing the rest from reference TRBV19 and TRBJ2-1, the complete variable domain is DGGITQSPKYLFRKEGQNVTLSCEQNLNHDAMYWYRQDPGQGLRLIYYSQIVNDFQKGDIAEGYSVSREKKESFPLTVTSAQKNPTAFYLCASGSISWGQNNEQFFGPGTRLTVL.